These 27 T cell receptor beta chains originate from one sample sequenced in a study of blood T cell repertoires in COVID-19. Using immunoSEQ multiplex PCR, the repertoire was profiled, and TCRdb retains in-frame clones only, with some absent. This sample has 470,000 or so clones, with nearly 90% found just once. The specimen was PBMCs or T cells enriched from blood (not recorded which). These receptors came from a woman in her late teens or twenties with acute COVID-19.

CDR3 DNA: TGCAGCCTTCCCGGGACAGGGGTTTCTGAAGCTTTCTTT. Amino acids: CSLPGTGVSEAFF. V usage is TRBV29-1 and J usage is TRBJ1-1; TRBD1 agrees at 10 bases. The CDR3 has 13 amino acids. V shed 8 bases and J 6 bases; nucleotides not matched to a gene: 9. Germline V CDR1 and CDR2: SQVTM, ANQGSEA.

The CDR3 sequence: CASSYSGTGFSPLHF. The CDR3 nucleotides read TGTGCCAGCAGTTACTCCGGGACAGGGTTTTCACCCCTCCACTTT. The rearrangement links TRBV6-5 to TRBJ1-6, with TRBD1 identical over 9 bases. CDR1 is MNHEY and CDR2 is SVGAGI in the germline V gene. The CDR3 runs to 15 residues. V lost 0 bases, J lost 9 bases, and 3 bases stayed unmatched.

The rearrangement joins TRBV20-1 to TRBJ2-4; a possible D gene is TRBD1 (5 bases). Trimming took 6 bases from V and 5 from J, leaving 8 bases between them. The CDR3 extends over 11 amino acids. Germline lookup yields CDR1 DFQATT and CDR2 SNEGSKA (reference sequence). CDR3 in amino acids: CSAPRENIQYF. CDR3 nucleotide sequence: TGCAGTGCCCCCAGGGAAAACATTCAGTACTTC.

Comment on this clone: A read error may account for a junction end that differs from germline. This rearrangement joins TRBV25-1 to TRBJ1-4; 9 bases are a match to TRBD1. The CDR3 is 18 amino acids. CDR1 is MGHDK and CDR2 is SYGVNS in the germline V gene. The DNA of the CDR3 is TGTGCCAGCAGTGGGTCCCTCGGGGCCGGACAGGGGAATGCAAAACTGTTTTTT. Protein product: CASSGSLGAGQGNAKLFF.

The V call is TRBV6-6, the J call TRBJ1-2; the D is unclear. The CDR3 totals 15 residues. With 0 bases removed from V and 2 bases from J, the gap between germline ends came to 10 bases. The germline V gene encodes CDR1 MNHNY and CDR2 SVGAGI (reference sequence). The DNA of the CDR3 is TGTGCCAGCAGTTACTCATCGACGGAGAACTATGGCTACACCTTC. Its protein product is CASSYSSTENYGYTF.

The gene calls are TRBV5-4 and TRBJ1-3; TRBD1 matches at 8 bases. The germline V gene encodes CDR1 SGHNT and CDR2 YYREEE (reference sequence). This CDR3 region has 15 residues. V was pared by 4 bases and J by 4 bases, with 7 bases of the junction left unmatched. The CDR3 coding sequence is TGTGCCAGCAGCGTGGACAGGGCGATCGGAAACACCATATATTTT. This translates into CASSVDRAIGNTIYF. The full variable domain, completed using reference TRBV5-4 and TRBJ1-3, is ETGVTQSPTHLIKTRGQQVTLRCSSQSGHNTVSWYQQALGQGPQFIFQYYREEENGRGNFPPRFSGLQFPNYSSELNVNALELDDSALYLCASSVDRAIGNTIYFGEGSWLTVV.

The genes are TRBV11-2 and TRBJ2-5; 8 bases line up with TRBD1. After removal of 5 bases from V and 6 bases from J, the junction contained 11 bases not matched to a gene. The CDR3 runs 15 residues. The germline V gene encodes CDR1 SGHAT and CDR2 FQNNGV. The CDR3 sequence: CASSIFRGQGKTQYF. The CDR3, as DNA: TGTGCCAGCAGCATCTTCAGGGGGCAAGGAAAGACCCAGTACTTC.

The chain is built from TRBV14 and TRBJ1-2; possible D gene TRBD1, 6 bases. CDR3 length: 13 amino acids. The ends were cut back, 1 base at V and 7 bases at J, with 10 bases in the middle. Germline CDR1 reads SGHDN; CDR2 reads FVKESK. The CDR3 region is CASSQGTGSGYTF. CDR3 DNA: TGTGCCAGCAGCCAAGGCACAGGGAGTGGCTACACCTTC.

V is TRBV28 and J is TRBJ2-7; D possibly corresponds to TRBD2 (6 bases). Germline V gives CDR1 MDHEN, CDR2 SYDVKM. The CDR3 is 15 amino acids. V was shortened by 3 bases and J by 1 base, with 13 bases between the two germline ends. The CDR3: CASSLTSPPSYEQYF. DNA for the CDR3: TGTGCCAGCAGTTTGACTAGTCCTCCATCCTACGAGCAGTACTTC.

The chain recombines TRBV5-6 with TRBJ1-6; possible D gene TRBD1, 5 bases. This CDR3 spans 14 amino acids. With 1 base removed from V and 9 bases from J, the gap between germline ends came to 11 bases. CDR1 and CDR2 from the germline V gene are SGHDT and YYEEEE. CDR3 in amino acids: CASSLWGEGSPLHF. DNA for the CDR3: TGTGCCAGCAGCTTGTGGGGGGAGGGTTCACCCCTCCACTTT.

The chain links TRBV11-2 to TRBJ1-6, with D unclear. CDR3 size: 19 residues. The germline V gene has CDR1 SGHAT and CDR2 FQNNGV. V lost 5 bases, J lost 0 bases, and 20 bases lay in between. The CDR3 bases are TGTGCCAGCAGCCCCGGGGTCAAGGGTAAAAGCTCCTATAATTCACCCCTCCACTTT. Translating gives CASSPGVKGKSSYNSPLHF.

This clone was counted only a few times. The chain uses TRBV30 and TRBJ2-1, with 8 bases aligning to TRBD1. The germline CDR1 and CDR2 sequences are GTSNPN and SVGIG (reference sequence). After removal of 0 bases from V and 8 bases from J, the junction contained 12 bases not matched to a gene. The CDR3 has 16 residues. The CDR3 DNA reads as TGTGCCTGGAGTGTCCCGGACAGGGTAAACAGGGATGAGCAGTTCTTC. Its translation: CAWSVPDRVNRDEQFF.

The count of this clone is one. The gene calls are TRBV4-1 and TRBJ2-2, with TRBD2 as a possible D gene (6 bases). The CDR3 length is 13 residues. Germline-derived CDR1 and CDR2 are MGHRA and YSYEKL. V dropped 0 bases and J dropped 9 bases, with 8 bases sitting between them. Here the CDR3 DNA reads TGCGCCAGCAGCCAAGAGACTAGTTGGGAGCTGTTTTTT. This codes for CASSQETSWELFF.

The CDR3 sequence: CASTSFNEQFF. The CDR3 nucleotides read TGTGCCAGCACTTCTTTCAATGAGCAGTTCTTC. The chain combines TRBV7-2 with TRBJ2-1; no firm D call. The germline V gene has CDR1 SGHTA and CDR2 FQGNSA. This CDR3 has 11 amino acids. V shed 7 bases and J shed 6 bases, with 7 bases lying between them.

This clone was counted at least ten times. This chain joins TRBV27 and TRBJ1-3; tentative D call: TRBD1 (5 bases). Trimming removed 0 bases from V and 0 bases from J, with 9 bases in between. The CDR3 sequence is 16 residues long. Germline V gives CDR1 MNHEY, CDR2 SMNVEV (reference sequence). The CDR3 region has the DNA TGTGCCAGCAGTTTATCAGGGGTGGGCTCTGGAAACACCATATATTTT. Residues: CASSLSGVGSGNTIYF.

This clone was observed a single time. The chain is built from TRBV19 and TRBJ2-3, with unresolved D. Per germline, CDR1 LNHDA and CDR2 SQIVND (reference sequence). The CDR3 is 13 amino acids. Trimming cost V 8 bases and J 3 bases, with 12 bases left between them. The CDR3 DNA follows: TGTGCCAGTGAGCGTGCGGATACAGATACGCAGTATTTT. Translation: CASERADTDTQYF. Full variable domain (outside the CDR3, taken from reference TRBV19 and TRBJ2-3): DGGITQSPKYLFRKEGQNVTLSCEQNLNHDAMYWYRQDPGQGLRLIYYSQIVNDFQKGDIAEGYSVSREKKESFPLTVTSAQKNPTAFYLCASERADTDTQYFGPGTRLTVL.

This clone was recorded once. This sequence joins TRBV27 and TRBJ2-6, with 7 bases aligning to TRBD2. CDR1 is MNHEY, CDR2 SMNVEV, per germline (reference sequence). The CDR3 length is 16 residues. After removal of 4 bases from V and 0 bases from J, the junction contained 3 bases not matched to a gene. CDR3 sequence: CASSWEGSSGANVLTF. CDR3 coding DNA: TGTGCCAGCAGTTGGGAGGGTTCCTCTGGGGCCAACGTCCTGACTTTC.

J is TRBJ1-1 and V is TRBV11-1; D ambiguous. Trimming stripped 4 bases from V and 3 bases from J, with 6 bases between. Germline V CDR1 and CDR2: SGHAT, FQDESV (reference sequence). CDR3 length: 12 amino acids. CDR3 DNA: TGTGCCAGCAGCTCTCGGGACACTGAAGCTTTCTTT. It codes for CASSSRDTEAFF.

The rearrangement links TRBV6-5 to TRBJ2-3, with TRBD2 identical over 8 bases. The CDR3 is 16 residues long. Losses at the gene ends were 2 bases for V and 2 bases for J; bases not matched to a gene: 6. Germline V lookup: CDR1 MNHEY, CDR2 SVGAGI. CDR3 residues: CASSYGLAGPTDTQYF. The CDR3 nucleotides are TGTGCCAGCAGTTACGGACTAGCCGGACCCACAGATACGCAGTATTTT.

The chain links TRBV5-1 to TRBJ2-3, with 7 nucleotides matching TRBD2. The CDR3 totals 15 residues. Germline CDR1 SGHRS, CDR2 YFSETQ. J was trimmed by 1 base and V by 1 base; bases with no gene match: 3. CDR3 amino acids: CASSLRGGGTDTQYF. In DNA form, the CDR3 reads TGCGCCAGCAGCTTGAGGGGAGGGGGCACAGATACGCAGTATTTT.

The chain carries TRBV19 and TRBJ2-7; perhaps TRBD2 as D (6 bases). This CDR3 is built from 15 residues. Deletions cut 5 bases from V and 2 bases from J, with 16 bases between. Germline CDR1 LNHDA, CDR2 SQIVND (reference sequence). Written as DNA, the CDR3 is TGTGCCAGTAGTTCCGAGGGGACTCGGCCCTACGAGCAGTACTTC. Protein: CASSSEGTRPYEQYF.

This clone was counted a single time. The chain uses TRBV7-3 and TRBJ1-1, with D possibly matching TRBD1 (6 bases). V lost 4 bases to trimming and J lost 0 bases, with 12 bases between them. Germline V gives CDR1 SGHTA, CDR2 FQGTGA. This CDR3 has 15 residues. The CDR3 loop is CASSSYRVMNTEAFF. In nucleotides, the CDR3 is TGTGCCAGCAGCTCCTACAGGGTCATGAACACTGAAGCTTTCTTT. Full variable domain (missing parts from reference TRBV7-3 and TRBJ1-1): GAGVSQTPSNKVTEKGKYVELRCDPISGHTALYWYRQSLGQGPEFLIYFQGTGAADDSGLPNDRFFAVRPEGSVSTLKIQRTERGDSAVYLCASSSYRVMNTEAFFGQGTRLTVV.

The V call is TRBV15, the J call TRBJ1-2; maybe TRBD1 (5 bases). V was cut by 5 bases and J by 3 bases, with 13 bases left in between. CDR1 and CDR2 from the germline V gene are LNHNV and YYDKDF (reference sequence). The CDR3 runs 14 residues. CDR3 amino acids: CATSSEGVDYGYTF. CDR3 DNA: TGTGCCACCAGCTCGGAAGGGGTGGACTATGGCTACACCTTC.

The CDR3 here is CSAQETYEQYF. The DNA of the CDR3 is TGCAGTGCGCAAGAGACCTACGAGCAGTACTTC. The chain uses TRBV20-1 and TRBJ2-7; D remains unclear. Germline V gives CDR1 DFQATT, CDR2 SNEGSKA (reference sequence). V shed 6 bases and J shed 2 bases, with 8 bases lying between them. This CDR3 region has 11 residues.

CDR3 bases: TGTGCTAGTGGTATCGGACACACCTATGGCTACACCTTC. This translates into CASGIGHTYGYTF. This sequence joins TRBV12-5 and TRBJ1-2, with a weak D call TRBD1 (5 bases). Germline V gene sequence: CDR1 LGHNT, CDR2 FRNRAP. The CDR3 totals 13 residues. The V gene lost 5 bases and the J gene lost 4 bases, with 11 bases spanning the gap.

The V gene is TRBV5-1, the J gene TRBJ1-2, with D maybe TRBD1 (5 bases). Germline V gene data show CDR1 as SGHRS and CDR2 as YFSETQ. The V and J ends lost 0 bases and 0 bases respectively, with 21 bases between them. The CDR3 loop spans 19 amino acids. CDR3 sequence (DNA): TGCGCCAGCAGCTTGGCCGGGCTCCTCTTGGGGGGGTCTAACTATGGCTACACCTTC. It codes for CASSLAGLLLGGSNYGYTF. The full variable domain, in which reference TRBV5-1 and TRBJ1-2 provide the parts outside the CDR3, is KAGVTQTPRYLIKTRGQQVTLSCSPISGHRSVSWYQQTPGQGLQFLFEYFSETQRNKGNFPGRFSGRQFSNSRSEMNVSTLELGDSALYLCASSLAGLLLGGSNYGYTFGSGTRLTVV.

The chain couples TRBV4-1 to TRBJ2-7; TRBD1 is a possible D gene (5 bases). The germline gives CDR1 MGHRA, CDR2 YSYEKL. V was cut by 0 bases and J by 4 bases, with 13 bases left in between. This CDR3 spans 15 amino acids. The CDR3 DNA reads as TGCGCCAGCAGCCAAGATTCTCGAAAGGGGTACGAGCAGTACTTC. As protein: CASSQDSRKGYEQYF.